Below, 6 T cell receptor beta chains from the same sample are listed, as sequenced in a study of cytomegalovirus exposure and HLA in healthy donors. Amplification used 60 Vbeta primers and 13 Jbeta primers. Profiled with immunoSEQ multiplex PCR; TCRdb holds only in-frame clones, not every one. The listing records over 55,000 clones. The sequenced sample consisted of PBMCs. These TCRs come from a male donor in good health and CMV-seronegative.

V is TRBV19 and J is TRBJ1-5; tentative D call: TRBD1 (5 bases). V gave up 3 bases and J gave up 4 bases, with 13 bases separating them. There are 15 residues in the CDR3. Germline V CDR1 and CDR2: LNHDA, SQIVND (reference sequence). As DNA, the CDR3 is TGTGCCAGTAGTATCGCCCTGGGGGGGAATCAGCCCCAGCATTTT. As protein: CASSIALGGNQPQHF.

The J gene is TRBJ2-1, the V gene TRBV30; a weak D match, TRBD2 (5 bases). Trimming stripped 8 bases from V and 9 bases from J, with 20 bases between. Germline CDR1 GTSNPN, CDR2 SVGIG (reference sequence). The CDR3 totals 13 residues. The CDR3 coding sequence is TGTGCCCAAACGGGATTCCATCCACGTGAGCAGTTCTTC. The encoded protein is CAQTGFHPREQFF.

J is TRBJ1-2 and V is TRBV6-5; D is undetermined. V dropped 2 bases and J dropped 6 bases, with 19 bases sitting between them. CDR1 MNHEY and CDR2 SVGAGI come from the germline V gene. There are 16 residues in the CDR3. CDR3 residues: CASSYRGLDSGNGYTF. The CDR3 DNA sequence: TGTGCCAGCAGTTACCGAGGTCTCGATTCCGGCAATGGCTACACCTTC.

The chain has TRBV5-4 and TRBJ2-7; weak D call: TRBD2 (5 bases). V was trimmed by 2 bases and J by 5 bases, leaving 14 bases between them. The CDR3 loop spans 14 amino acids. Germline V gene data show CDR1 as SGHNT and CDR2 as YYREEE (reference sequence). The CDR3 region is CASSFRGSANEQYF. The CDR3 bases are TGTGCCAGCAGCTTCAGAGGGAGTGCCAACGAGCAGTACTTC.

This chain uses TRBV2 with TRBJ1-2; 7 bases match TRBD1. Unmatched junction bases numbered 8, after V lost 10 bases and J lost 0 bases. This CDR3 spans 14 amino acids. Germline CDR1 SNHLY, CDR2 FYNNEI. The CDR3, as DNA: TGTGCCACCTTCTCCGGGACAGCTAACTATGGCTACACCTTC. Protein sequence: CATFSGTANYGYTF. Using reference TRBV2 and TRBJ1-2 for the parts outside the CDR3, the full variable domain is EPEVTQTPSHQVTQMGQEVILRCVPISNHLYFYWYRQILGQKVEFLVSFYNNEISEKSEIFDDQFSVERPDGSNFTLKIRSTKLEDSAMYFCATFSGTANYGYTFGSGTRLTVV.

Here the CDR3 DNA reads TGTGCCAGCTCACCACCGGGAGGGATTAGCTACGAGCAGTACTTC. Translating it yields CASSPPGGISYEQYF. The V gene is TRBV18, the J gene TRBJ2-7, with TRBD2 matching 7 bases. From germline, CDR1 is KGHSH and CDR2 LQKENI. The V segment lost 0 bases and the J segment 3 bases; nucleotides outside the gene matches: 5. This CDR3 comprises 15 residues. Together with reference TRBV18 and TRBJ2-7, the CDR3 gives the full variable domain: NAGVMQNPRHLVRRRGQEARLRCSPMKGHSHVYWYRQLPEEGLKFMVYLQKENIIDESGMPKERFSAEFPKEGPSILRIQQVVRGDSAAYFCASSPPGGISYEQYFGPGTRLTVT.